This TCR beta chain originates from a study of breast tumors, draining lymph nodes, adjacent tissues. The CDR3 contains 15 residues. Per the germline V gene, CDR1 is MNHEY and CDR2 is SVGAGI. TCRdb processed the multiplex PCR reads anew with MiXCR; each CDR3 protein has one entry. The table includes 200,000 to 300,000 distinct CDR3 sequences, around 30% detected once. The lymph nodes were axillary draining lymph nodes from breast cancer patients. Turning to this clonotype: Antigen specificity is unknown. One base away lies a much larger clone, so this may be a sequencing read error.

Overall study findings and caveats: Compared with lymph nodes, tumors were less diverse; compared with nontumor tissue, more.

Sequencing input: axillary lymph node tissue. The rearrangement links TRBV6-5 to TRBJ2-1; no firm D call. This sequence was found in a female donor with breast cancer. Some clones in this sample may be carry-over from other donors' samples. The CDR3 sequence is CASIYSAISYNEQFF. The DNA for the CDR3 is TGTGCCAGCATTTACTCAGCGATTTCCTACAATGAGCAGTTCTTC.